This TCR beta chain was recovered during a study of blood T cells in healthy people across ages. Study results and limitations: Roughly linear declines in TCR beta diversity per million T cells occurred with age. Diversity estimates from one million T cells were considered underestimates.

The CDR3 is made up of 17 amino acids. V was pared by 5 bases and J by 7 bases, with 27 bases between. Comments on this clonotype: Antigen unknown.

Then a second PCR, running about 6 to 11 cycles, was carried out with a sample-barcoded 5' primer and a J-beta primer mix. MiXCR, applied by TCRdb to the 5' RACE reads, yields one record per CDR3 protein. The sample lists fewer than 1.5 million distinct CDR3 sequences, approximately 38% occurring once. The receptor's source is a woman aged 18-30 years in good health. The V call is TRBV12-3 or TRBV12-4, the J call TRBJ2-7, with a possible D match to TRBD2 (5 bases). Sample: blood. In nucleotides, the CDR3 is TGTGCCAGCAGTCCCCCTTTTAGTGTGAGAAAGGGAGATGAGCAGTACTTC. Its translation: CASSPPFSVRKGDEQYF.